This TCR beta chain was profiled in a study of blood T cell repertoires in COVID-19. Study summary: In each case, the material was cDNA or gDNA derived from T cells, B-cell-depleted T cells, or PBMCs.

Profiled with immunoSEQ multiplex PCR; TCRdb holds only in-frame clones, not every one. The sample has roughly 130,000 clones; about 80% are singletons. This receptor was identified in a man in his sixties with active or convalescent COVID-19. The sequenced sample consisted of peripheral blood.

CDR3 DNA sequence: TGTGCCAGCAGCCCGGAGCTATCTGCAACTAATGAAAAACTGTTTTTT. This encodes CASSPELSATNEKLFF. This rearrangement joins TRBV7-3 to TRBJ1-4; D call uncertain. Trimming stripped 5 bases from V and 0 bases from J, with 13 bases between. The CDR3 extends over 16 amino acids. CDR1 and CDR2 (germline): SGHTA, FQGTGA.